The 23 T cell receptor beta chains below all came from one sample that was sequenced in a study of early stage breast cancer tumors. The protocol was immunoSEQ multiplex PCR, while the TCRdb copy is restricted to in-frame clones and leaves out a portion. The data contain tens of thousands of clones, around nine tenths of them singletons. Input material: blood. Receptors originate from a person between 70 and 80 years old with breast cancer.

V and J are TRBV30 and TRBJ1-2, with 9 positions matching TRBD1. The germline V gene encodes CDR1 GTSNPN and CDR2 SVGIG (reference sequence). Trimming removed 7 bases from V and 0 bases from J; junction bases left unmatched: 12. The CDR3 has 16 residues. This chain's CDR3 is CASDRDRVISNYGYTF. CDR3 bases: TGTGCCTCGGACCGGGACAGGGTAATTTCTAACTATGGCTACACCTTC.

The rearrangement joins TRBV15 to TRBJ1-5; D is perhaps TRBD1 (6 bases). This CDR3 contains 13 residues. The V gene's germline CDR1 is LNHNV and CDR2 YYDKDF (reference sequence). V lost 8 bases and J lost 2, with 10 bases in between. The chain's CDR3 is CATGAGGNQPQHF. The CDR3 DNA is TGTGCCACCGGGGCAGGGGGCAATCAGCCCCAGCATTTT.

The chain links TRBV11-2 to TRBJ2-3; 8 positions match TRBD2. V was clipped by 0 bases and J by 7 bases; unmatched bases: 9. Germline assignment: CDR1 SGHAT and CDR2 FQNNGV. CDR3 length: 16 residues. The CDR3 region is CASSLEAGGHLNTQYF. CDR3 bases: TGTGCCAGCAGCTTAGAGGCGGGGGGCCACTTAAATACGCAGTATTTT.

The V call is TRBV5-1, the J call TRBJ2-2; 13 bases match TRBD2. The CDR3 contains 15 residues. The V and J ends lost 6 bases and 5 bases, in that order; junction bases with no gene match: 4. From germline, CDR1 is SGHRS and CDR2 YFSETQ. Here the CDR3 reads CASTWTSGRTGELFF. The DNA for the CDR3 is TGCGCCAGCACCTGGACTAGCGGGAGAACCGGGGAGCTGTTTTTT.

The CDR3 coding sequence is TGCGCCAGCAGCTCGACAGGGGGAGATTCACCCCTCCACTTT. It specifies CASSSTGGDSPLHF. This sequence joins TRBV5-1 and TRBJ1-6; 9 nucleotides agree with TRBD1. CDR3 length: 14 residues. The germline V gene encodes CDR1 SGHRS and CDR2 YFSETQ. V lost 3 bases, J lost 8 bases, and 3 bases stayed unmatched.

This chain links TRBV5-5 with TRBJ1-2; D is possibly TRBD1 (5 bases). Deletions cut 4 bases from V and 1 base from J, with 11 bases between. CDR1 is SGHKS, CDR2 YYEKEE, per germline (reference sequence). CDR3 size: 14 residues. The CDR3 DNA reads as TGTGCCAGCAGCCGACAGATTTTTAACTATGGCTACACCTTC. Translation: CASSRQIFNYGYTF.

V and J are TRBV5-6 and TRBJ1-1; D might be TRBD1 (6 bases). The CDR3 sequence is 14 residues long. V dropped 0 bases and J dropped 5 bases, with 11 bases sitting between them. CDR1 is SGHDT and CDR2 is YYEEEE in the germline V gene. The chain's CDR3 is CASSLGQAETEAFF. CDR3 DNA sequence: TGTGCCAGCAGCTTGGGACAGGCGGAGACTGAAGCTTTCTTT. The full variable domain, completed using reference TRBV5-6 and TRBJ1-1, is DAGVTQSPTHLIKTRGQQVTLRCSPKSGHDTVSWYQQALGQGPQFIFQYYEEEERQRGNFPDRFSGHQFPNYSSELNVNALLLGDSALYLCASSLGQAETEAFFGQGTRLTVV.

The rearrangement uses TRBV6-1 and TRBJ2-3, with a possible D match to TRBD2 (6 bases). The germline CDR1 and CDR2 sequences are MNHNS and SASEGT. Between the trimmed V and J ends, which lost 5 bases and 0 bases, there was a span of 9 bases. The CDR3 is 14 amino acids. The CDR3 nucleotides read TGTGCCAGCAGTTTAGCGGAGAGCACAGATACGCAGTATTTT. As protein: CASSLAESTDTQYF.

V and J are TRBV6-4 and TRBJ2-2; the match to TRBD2 covers 12 bases. The J segment lost 6 bases and the V segment lost 6 bases, leaving 14 bases of the junction unmatched. The CDR3 runs to 18 residues. Germline-derived CDR1 and CDR2 are MRHNA and SNTAGT. CDR3 residues: CASSPLAGGWIVPGELFF. DNA for the CDR3: TGTGCCAGCAGCCCACTAGCGGGAGGCTGGATCGTCCCCGGGGAGCTGTTTTTT.

The J gene is TRBJ1-2, the V gene TRBV15; tentatively, D is TRBD1 (6 bases). This CDR3 region has 14 residues. The germline CDR1 and CDR2 sequences are LNHNV and YYDKDF (reference sequence). V was shortened by 3 bases and J by 8 bases, with 16 bases between the two germline ends. CDR3: CATSSGRGSGGYTF. The CDR3 coding sequence is TGTGCCACCAGCAGCGGCAGGGGTTCGGGAGGCTACACCTTC.

J is TRBJ1-6 and V is TRBV7-2, with 11 positions matching TRBD1. Germline values: CDR1 SGHTA, CDR2 FQGNSA. V was clipped by 4 bases and J by 8 bases; unmatched bases: 7. There are 16 residues in the CDR3. The CDR3 loop reads CASSYPPGQGDSPLHF. The CDR3 region has the DNA TGTGCCAGCAGCTATCCTCCGGGACAGGGGGATTCACCCCTCCACTTT. Drawing the rest from reference TRBV7-2 and TRBJ1-6, the complete variable domain is GAGVSQSPSNKVTEKGKDVELRCDPISGHTALYWYRQSLGQGLEFLIYFQGNSAPDKSGLPSDRFSAERTGGSVSTLTIQRTQQEDSAVYLCASSYPPGQGDSPLHFGNGTRLTVT.

The chain links TRBV5-1 to TRBJ2-3, with 8 bases aligning to TRBD2. This CDR3 spans 15 amino acids. Germline-derived CDR1 and CDR2 are SGHRS and YFSETQ. The ends lost 4 bases at V and 3 bases at J; junction bases unmatched: 7. Here the CDR3 DNA reads TGCGCCAGCAGCCGTCAGGGACTAGTTACAGATACGCAGTATTTT. This sequence encodes CASSRQGLVTDTQYF.

This clone was recorded once. J is TRBJ2-3 and V is TRBV19; 8 nucleotides line up with TRBD2. From germline, CDR1 is LNHDA and CDR2 SQIVND (reference sequence). This CDR3 contains 15 residues. Unmatched junction bases numbered 2, after V lost 3 bases and J lost 0 bases. CDR3 residues: CASSMVAGSTDTQYF. In DNA form, the CDR3 reads TGTGCCAGTAGTATGGTAGCGGGGAGCACAGATACGCAGTATTTT.

The chain carries TRBV9 and TRBJ2-7, with 7 bases matching TRBD2. Germline V gives CDR1 SGDLS, CDR2 YYNGEE. V shed 3 bases, J shed 3 bases, and the junction held 6 bases outside the gene matches. CDR3 length equals 14 residues. The CDR3 DNA follows: TGTGCCAGCAGCGCAGGGACTAAATTCTACGAGCAGTACTTC. This encodes CASSAGTKFYEQYF. The variable domain in full, completed from reference TRBV9 and TRBJ2-7, reads DSGVTQTPKHLITATGQRVTLRCSPRSGDLSVYWYQQSLDQGLQFLIQYYNGEERAKGNILERFSAQQFPDLHSELNLSSLELGDSALYFCASSAGTKFYEQYFGPGTRLTVT.

The chain is built from TRBV2 and TRBJ2-7; a possible D gene is TRBD1 (6 bases). The germline CDR1 and CDR2 sequences are SNHLY and FYNNEI. Trimming cost V 8 bases and J 1 base, with 12 bases left between them. The CDR3 has 13 amino acids. The CDR3 protein is CASQTGPSYEQYF. CDR3 nucleotide sequence: TGTGCCAGCCAGACAGGTCCATCCTACGAGCAGTACTTC.

V and J are TRBV19 and TRBJ2-7; no definite D call. Trimming pared 3 bases from V and 0 bases from J, leaving 9 bases between. CDR1 and CDR2 from the germline V gene are LNHDA and SQIVND (reference sequence). The CDR3 runs 14 residues. CDR3 residues: CASSIHHSSYEQYF. Here the CDR3 DNA reads TGTGCCAGTAGTATCCATCACAGCTCCTACGAGCAGTACTTC.

The CDR3 is CASSEDLGEEETQYF. The CDR3 nucleotides are TGTGCCAGCAGTGAGGATCTCGGGGAGGAGGAGACCCAGTACTTC. This chain uses TRBV6-1 with TRBJ2-5, with a weak D call TRBD2 (6 bases). Germline CDR1 and CDR2: MNHNS and SASEGT. CDR3 length: 15 residues. V dropped 3 bases and J dropped 5 bases, with 16 bases sitting between them.

This clone is a singleton in its sample. The chain carries TRBV19 and TRBJ2-3; 9 nucleotides match TRBD1. Germline V gene lookup returns CDR1 LNHDA and CDR2 SQIVND (reference sequence). The V and J ends lost 5 bases and 2 bases, in that order; junction bases with no gene match: 11. The CDR3 covers 17 residues. The CDR3 is CASSGNRDRVYTDTQYF. The CDR3 DNA reads TGTGCCAGTAGTGGAAACCGGGACAGGGTATACACAGATACGCAGTATTTT.

This sequence joins TRBV28 and TRBJ2-3; TRBD1 might be the D (6 bases). The CDR3 has 16 amino acids. The germline CDR1 and CDR2 sequences are MDHEN and SYDVKM. V was shortened by 7 bases and J by 1 base, with 18 bases between the two germline ends. CDR3 residues: CASTDPRGPGTDTQYF. CDR3 nucleotide sequence: TGTGCCAGCACCGATCCCAGGGGCCCGGGCACAGATACGCAGTATTTT. Full variable domain (outside the CDR3, taken from reference TRBV28 and TRBJ2-3): DVKVTQSSRYLVKRTGEKVFLECVQDMDHENMFWYRQDPGLGLRLIYFSYDVKMKEKGDIPEGYSVSREKKERFSLILESASTNQTSMYLCASTDPRGPGTDTQYFGPGTRLTVL.

This chain joins TRBV7-8 and TRBJ2-2; 7 bases line up with TRBD2. In germline, CDR1 is SGHVS, CDR2 FQNEAQ. The CDR3 runs to 17 residues. J was trimmed by 3 bases and V by 2 bases; bases with no gene match: 9. The CDR3 bases are TGTGCCAGCAGCTTACGGGGCGGGAGCGGTGACACCGGGGAGCTGTTTTTT. Amino acid sequence: CASSLRGGSGDTGELFF.

The chain employs TRBV28 and TRBJ2-7; 9 bases are shared with TRBD2. The CDR3 contains 16 residues. The V gene end was trimmed by 5 bases and the J gene end by 0 bases; junction bases not matched to a gene: 8. CDR1 and CDR2 (germline): MDHEN, SYDVKM. In DNA form, the CDR3 reads TGTGCCAGCAGTATCGGACTAGCGCAGCACTCCTACGAGCAGTACTTC. As protein: CASSIGLAQHSYEQYF.

The V gene is TRBV5-1, the J gene TRBJ2-7; 8 bases are a match to TRBD1. Trimming removed 1 base from V and 6 bases from J; junction bases left unmatched: 6. The CDR3 has 14 amino acids. Germline CDR1 reads SGHRS; CDR2 reads YFSETQ. CDR3 amino acids: CASSLSDRGSEQYF. The CDR3 DNA reads as TGCGCCAGCAGCTTGAGCGACAGGGGATCCGAGCAGTACTTC.

The chain couples TRBV9 to TRBJ1-1; D is perhaps TRBD1 (5 bases). This CDR3 is built from 16 residues. With 0 bases removed from V and 1 base from J, the gap between germline ends came to 13 bases. The germline V gene has CDR1 SGDLS and CDR2 YYNGEE. The CDR3 sequence: CASSVAGAGSNTEAFF. The CDR3 nucleotides read TGTGCCAGCAGCGTAGCTGGTGCAGGGTCGAACACTGAAGCTTTCTTT.